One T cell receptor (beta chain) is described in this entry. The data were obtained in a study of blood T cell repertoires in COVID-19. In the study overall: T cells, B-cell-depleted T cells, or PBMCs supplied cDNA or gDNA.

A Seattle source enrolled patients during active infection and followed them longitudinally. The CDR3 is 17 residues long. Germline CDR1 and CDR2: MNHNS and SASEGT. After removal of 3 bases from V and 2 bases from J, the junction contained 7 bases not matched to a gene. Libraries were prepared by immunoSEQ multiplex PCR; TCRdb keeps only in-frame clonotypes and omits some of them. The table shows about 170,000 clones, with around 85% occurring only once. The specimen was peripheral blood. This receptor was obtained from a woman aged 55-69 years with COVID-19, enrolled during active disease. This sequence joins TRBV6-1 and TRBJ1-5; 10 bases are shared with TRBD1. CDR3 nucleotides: TGTGCCAGCAGTGACCGACAGGGGGCGGATGGCAATCAGCCCCAGCATTTT. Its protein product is CASSDRQGADGNQPQHF.